The present entry profiles one T cell receptor (beta chain) with its context. What it recognizes is unknown. Separate from the approximately 670-subject first cohort was the approximately 130-subject validation cohort, to which the donors belonged. This sample is part of a study of cytomegalovirus exposure and HLA in healthy donors. CDR3 length: 16 residues. V was pared by 2 bases and J by 8 bases, with 13 bases of the junction left unmatched. Germline V lookup: CDR1 SGHNT, CDR2 YYREEE (reference sequence). Overall study findings and caveats: The study recorded about 150 TCR beta chains that were cytomegalovirus-associated. Confirmation was obtained in vitro that a few CMV-associated chains are specific for CMV antigens.

Assay used: immunoSEQ multiplex PCR; TCRdb lists only in-frame clones, some missing. Found here are 60,000 or so clones, about 94% of them singletons; the top ten hold around 2%. This chain links TRBV5-4 with TRBJ2-3; 8 positions agree with TRBD2. The source material was PBMCs. This TCR was sampled from a man aged 18-30 years in good health and CMV-seronegative. The CDR3 DNA reads as TGTGCCAGCAGCTTCGGCTCGGGGCGGGAGGACGGTACGCAGTATTTT. Amino acids: CASSFGSGREDGTQYF.